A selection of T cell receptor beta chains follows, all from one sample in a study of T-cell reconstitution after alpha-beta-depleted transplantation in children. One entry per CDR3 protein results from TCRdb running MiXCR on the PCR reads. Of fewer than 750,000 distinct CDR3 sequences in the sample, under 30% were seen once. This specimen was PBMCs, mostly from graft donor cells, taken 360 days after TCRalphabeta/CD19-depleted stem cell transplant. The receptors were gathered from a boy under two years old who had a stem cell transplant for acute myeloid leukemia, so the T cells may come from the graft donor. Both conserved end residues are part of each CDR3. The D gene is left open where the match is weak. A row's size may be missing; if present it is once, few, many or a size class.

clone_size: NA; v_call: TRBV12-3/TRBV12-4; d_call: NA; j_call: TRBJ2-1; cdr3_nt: TGTGCCAGCAGTTTAGGCCCTCCTTACAGCTCCTACAATGAGCAGTTCTTC; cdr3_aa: CASSLGPPYSSYNEQFF
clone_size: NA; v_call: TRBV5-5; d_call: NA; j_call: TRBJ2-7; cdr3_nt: TGTGCCAGCAGCAGAGGGACTGATCCCTACGAGCAGTACTTC; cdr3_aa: CASSRGTDPYEQYF
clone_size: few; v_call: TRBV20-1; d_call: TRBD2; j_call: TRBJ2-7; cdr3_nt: TGCAGTGCTAGAGGTCTAGCGGGGGGTACCCCCTACGAGCAGTACTTC; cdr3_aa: CSARGLAGGTPYEQYF
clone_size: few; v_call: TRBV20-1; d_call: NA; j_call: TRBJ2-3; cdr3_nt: TGCAGTGCTAGAGAGGGGGCTAGCACAGATACGCAGTATTTT; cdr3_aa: CSAREGASTDTQYF
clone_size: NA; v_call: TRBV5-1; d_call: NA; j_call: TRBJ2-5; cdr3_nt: TGCGCCAGCAGCTACCGGGACATCGCGCAAGAGACCCAGTACTTC; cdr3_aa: CASSYRDIAQETQYF
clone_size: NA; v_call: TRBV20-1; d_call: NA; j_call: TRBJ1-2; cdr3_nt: TGCAGTGCCCGATCCAGGGACTATGGCTACACCTTC; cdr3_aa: CSARSRDYGYTF
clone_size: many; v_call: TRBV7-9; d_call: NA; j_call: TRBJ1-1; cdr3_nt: TGTGCCAGCATATTATCGGCGGGCGCTGAAGCTTTCTTT; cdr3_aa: CASILSAGAEAFF
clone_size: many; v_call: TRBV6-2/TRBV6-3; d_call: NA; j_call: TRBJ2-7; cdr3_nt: TGTGCCAGCAGGGATGAGCCCTACGAGCAGTACTTC; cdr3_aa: CASRDEPYEQYF
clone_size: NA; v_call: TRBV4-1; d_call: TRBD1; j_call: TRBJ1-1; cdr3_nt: TGCGCCAGCAGCGCCACAGGGGGCCCTGAAGCTTTCTTT; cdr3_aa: CASSATGGPEAFF
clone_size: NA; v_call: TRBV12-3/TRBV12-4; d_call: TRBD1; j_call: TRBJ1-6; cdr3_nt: TGTGCCAGCAGTTTAAACAGGGGTGATTCACCCCTCCACTTT; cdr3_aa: CASSLNRGDSPLHF
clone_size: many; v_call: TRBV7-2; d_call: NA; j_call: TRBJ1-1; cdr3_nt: TGTGCCAGCAGCTTAGGAGGACAAACTAACACTGAAGCTTTCTTT; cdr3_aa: CASSLGGQTNTEAFF
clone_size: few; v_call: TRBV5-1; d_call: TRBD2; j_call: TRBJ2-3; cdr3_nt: TGCGCCAGCAGCTTGGACGCGGGGGGGCGGAAAGATACGCAGTATTTT; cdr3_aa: CASSLDAGGRKDTQYF
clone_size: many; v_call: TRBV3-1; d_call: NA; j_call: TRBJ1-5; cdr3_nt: TGTGCCAGCAGCCAAGAATACCGTAGCCGGCCCCAGCATTTT; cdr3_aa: CASSQEYRSRPQHF
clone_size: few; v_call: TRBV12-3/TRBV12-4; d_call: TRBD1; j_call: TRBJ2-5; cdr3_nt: TGTGCCAGCAGGGGAAGGTGGACCGGGACAGGGCAAGAGACCCAGTACTTC; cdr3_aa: CASRGRWTGTGQETQYF
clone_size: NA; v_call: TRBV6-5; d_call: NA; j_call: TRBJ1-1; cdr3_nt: TGTGCCAGCAGTTACGGTGTGACGGGGGGCGGTTACACTGAAGCTTTCTTT; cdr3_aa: CASSYGVTGGGYTEAFF
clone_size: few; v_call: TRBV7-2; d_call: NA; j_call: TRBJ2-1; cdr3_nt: TGTGCCAGCAGCTTCCCGTTAGGGTCTGGCTCCTACAATGAGCAGTTCTTC; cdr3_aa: CASSFPLGSGSYNEQFF
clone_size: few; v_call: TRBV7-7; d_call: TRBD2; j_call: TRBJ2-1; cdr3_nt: TGTGCCAGCAGCTTAAATTCAGGACTAGTTGCCTACAATGAGCAGTTCTTC; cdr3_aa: CASSLNSGLVAYNEQFF
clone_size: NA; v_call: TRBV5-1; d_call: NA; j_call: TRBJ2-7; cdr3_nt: TGCGCCAGCAGCTTGGCCGGCGAGGGGCCCTACGAGCAGTACTTC; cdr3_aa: CASSLAGEGPYEQYF
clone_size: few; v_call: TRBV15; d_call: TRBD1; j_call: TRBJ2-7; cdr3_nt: TGTGCCACCAGCAGAGCCGGGACAGGGGTTACCTACGAGCAGTACTTC; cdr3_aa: CATSRAGTGVTYEQYF
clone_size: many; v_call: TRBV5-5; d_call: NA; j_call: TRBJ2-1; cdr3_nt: TGTGCCAGCAGCTTGTTTCTAGGCCAGGGCAATGAGCAGTTCTTC; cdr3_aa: CASSLFLGQGNEQFF
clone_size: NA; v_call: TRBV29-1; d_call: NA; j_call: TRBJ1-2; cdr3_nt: TGCAGCGCCAGAACGAATTTCCTTGAGTCCCACACCTTC; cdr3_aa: CSARTNFLESHTF
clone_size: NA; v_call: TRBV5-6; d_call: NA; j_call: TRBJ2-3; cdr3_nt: TGTGCCAGCAGCTCTGTGAGGTGGGGAGAGGATACGCAGTATTTT; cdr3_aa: CASSSVRWGEDTQYF
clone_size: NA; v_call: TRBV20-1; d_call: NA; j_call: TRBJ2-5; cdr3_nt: TGCAGTGCTGATCAAGAGGGGGGCCTAGAGACCCAGTACTTC; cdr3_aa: CSADQEGGLETQYF
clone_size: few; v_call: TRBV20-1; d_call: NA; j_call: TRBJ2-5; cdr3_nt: TGCAGTGCTAGAGCCGGGACACCTCAAGAGACCCAGTACTTC; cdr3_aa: CSARAGTPQETQYF
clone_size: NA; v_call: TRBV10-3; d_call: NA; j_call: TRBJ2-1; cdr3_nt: TGTGCCATCAGTGATTCTGGCTCCCGGAGCTCCTACAATGAGCAGTTCTTC; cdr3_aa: CAISDSGSRSSYNEQFF
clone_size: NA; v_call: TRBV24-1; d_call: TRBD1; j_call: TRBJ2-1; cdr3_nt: TGTGCCACCAGTGATTGGCCCGGGACAGGGGTCTACAATGAGCAGTTCTTC; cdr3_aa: CATSDWPGTGVYNEQFF
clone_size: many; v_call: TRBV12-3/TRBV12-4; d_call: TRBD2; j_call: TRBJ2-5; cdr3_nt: TGTGCCAGCAGCACCGGACTAGTGAGGGGTGAGACCCAGTACTTC; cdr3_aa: CASSTGLVRGETQYF
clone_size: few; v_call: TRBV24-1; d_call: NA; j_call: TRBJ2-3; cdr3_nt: TGTGCCACCAGTGATCCCCCCCGCGATGGCACAGATACGCAGTATTTT; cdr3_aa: CATSDPPRDGTDTQYF
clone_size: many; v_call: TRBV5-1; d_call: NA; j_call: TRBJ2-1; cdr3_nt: TGCGCCAGCAGCGACCGGGACGGTAACTACAATGAGCAGTTCTTC; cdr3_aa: CASSDRDGNYNEQFF
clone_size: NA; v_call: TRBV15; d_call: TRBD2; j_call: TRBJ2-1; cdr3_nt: TGTGCCACCTGCGATAGCGGGGGGACACACAATGAGCAGTTCTTC; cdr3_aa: CATCDSGGTHNEQFF
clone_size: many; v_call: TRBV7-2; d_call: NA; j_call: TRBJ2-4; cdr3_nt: TGTGCCAGCAGCTTATTCCCAACGGGACTAGCCAAAAACATTCAGTACTTC; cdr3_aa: CASSLFPTGLAKNIQYF
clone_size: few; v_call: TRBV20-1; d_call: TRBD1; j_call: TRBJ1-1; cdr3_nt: TGCAGTGCTAGAGATCAGGGACAGGGTAGGAACACTGAAGCTTTCTTT; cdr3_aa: CSARDQGQGRNTEAFF
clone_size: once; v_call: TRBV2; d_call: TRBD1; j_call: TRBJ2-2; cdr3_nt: TGTGCCAGCAGTTGGGACAGGGGCGAAACCGGGGAGCTGTTTTTT; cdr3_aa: CASSWDRGETGELFF
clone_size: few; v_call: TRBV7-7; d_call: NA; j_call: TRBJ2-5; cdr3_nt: TGTGCCAGCAGCTTAGGGCTCTCATCTCTAGAGACCCAGTACTTC; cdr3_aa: CASSLGLSSLETQYF
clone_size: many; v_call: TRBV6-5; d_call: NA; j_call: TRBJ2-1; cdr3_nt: TGTGCCAGCAGGGGGGGGGCTAGCTCCTACAATGAGCAGTTCTTC; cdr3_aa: CASRGGASSYNEQFF
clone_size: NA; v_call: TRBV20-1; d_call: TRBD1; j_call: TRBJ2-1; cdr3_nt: TGCAGTGCTAGAGTCGTTAAGGGGCCGGGACAGGGTACCGGCAATGAGCAGTTCTTC; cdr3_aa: CSARVVKGPGQGTGNEQFF
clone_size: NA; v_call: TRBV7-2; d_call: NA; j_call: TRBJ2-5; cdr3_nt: TGTGCCAGCAGCCGCTGGGATGGGGAGACCCAGTACTTC; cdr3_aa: CASSRWDGETQYF
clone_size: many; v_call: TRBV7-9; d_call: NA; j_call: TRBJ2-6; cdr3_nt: TGTGCCAGCAGCTCGGACAGCCCCTCTGGGGCCAACGTCCTGACTTTC; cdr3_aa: CASSSDSPSGANVLTF
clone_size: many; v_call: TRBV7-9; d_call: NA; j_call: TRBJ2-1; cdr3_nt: TGTGCCAGCTCCCAGGCAGGGTTGTACAATGAGCAGTTCTTC; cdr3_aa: CASSQAGLYNEQFF
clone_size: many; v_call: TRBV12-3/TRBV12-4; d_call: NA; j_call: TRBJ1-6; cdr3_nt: TGTGCCAGCAGTTTCTCCTATAATTCACCCCTCCACTTT; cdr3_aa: CASSFSYNSPLHF
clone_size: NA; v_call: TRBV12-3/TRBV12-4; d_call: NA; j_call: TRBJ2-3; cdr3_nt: TGTGCCAGCAACATAGGGGGGACAGATACGCAGTATTTT; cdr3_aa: CASNIGGTDTQYF
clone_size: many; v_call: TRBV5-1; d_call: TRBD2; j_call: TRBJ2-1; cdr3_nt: TGCGCCAGCAGCGGTTGGGGACTAGCGGGGGAGGGTGAGCAGTTCTTC; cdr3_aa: CASSGWGLAGEGEQFF